This TCR beta chain was profiled in a study of Ad26.COV2.S vaccination and SARS-CoV-2 variants. Remarks on this clone: Its antigen remains unidentified.

Study-level points and caveats: Post-vaccination spike-specific CD8+ and CD4+ T cell responses reportedly had substantial breadth.

Treatment defined: roughly 18 received Ad26.COV2.S at low or high dose, single or two shots; about 5 received placebo; per-sample allocation not given. Samples came from day 63 after the first vaccine or placebo injection. Boston supplied an adult donor aged 18-55 years. Using immunoSEQ multiplex PCR, the repertoire was profiled, and TCRdb retains in-frame clones only, with some absent. The repertoire holds roughly 380,000 clones, with roughly 87% as singletons. The V gene's germline CDR1 is ENHRY and CDR2 SYGVKD. Trimming pared 0 bases from V and 1 base from J, leaving 9 bases between. The CDR3 runs 15 residues.

V usage is TRBV10-3 and J usage is TRBJ1-1; unclear D gene. This TCR derives from a person between 18 and 65 years old who received the Ad26.COV2.S COVID-19 vaccine or a placebo. Here the sequenced sample was peripheral blood, taken in a trial of Ad26.COV2.S vaccine versus placebo. The CDR3 nucleotides read TGTGCCATCAGTGAGTCGTTTCGGGAGAACACTGAAGCTTTCTTT. Translation gives CAISESFRENTEAFF.